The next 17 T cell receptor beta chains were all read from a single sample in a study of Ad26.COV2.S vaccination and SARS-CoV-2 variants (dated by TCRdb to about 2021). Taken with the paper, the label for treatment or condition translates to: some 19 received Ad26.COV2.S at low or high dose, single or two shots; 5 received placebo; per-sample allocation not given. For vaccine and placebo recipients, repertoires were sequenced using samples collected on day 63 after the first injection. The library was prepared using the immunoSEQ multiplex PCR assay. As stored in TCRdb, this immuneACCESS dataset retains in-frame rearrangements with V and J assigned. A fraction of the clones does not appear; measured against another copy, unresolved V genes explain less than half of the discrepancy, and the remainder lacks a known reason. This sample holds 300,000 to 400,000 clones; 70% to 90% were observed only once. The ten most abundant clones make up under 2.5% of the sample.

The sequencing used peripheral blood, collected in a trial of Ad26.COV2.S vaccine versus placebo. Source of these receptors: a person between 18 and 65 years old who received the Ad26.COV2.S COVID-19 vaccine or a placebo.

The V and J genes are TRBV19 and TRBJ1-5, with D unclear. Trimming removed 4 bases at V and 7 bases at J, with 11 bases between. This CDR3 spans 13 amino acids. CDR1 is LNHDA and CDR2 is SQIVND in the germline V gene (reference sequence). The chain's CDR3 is CASSRAQRQPQHF. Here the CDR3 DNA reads TGTGCCAGTAGTAGGGCCCAGAGACAGCCCCAGCATTTT.

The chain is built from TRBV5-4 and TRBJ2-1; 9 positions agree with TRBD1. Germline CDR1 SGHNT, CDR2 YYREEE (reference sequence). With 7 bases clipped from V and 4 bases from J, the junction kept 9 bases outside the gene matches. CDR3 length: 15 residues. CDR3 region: CASVPGTGSYNEQFF. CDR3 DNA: TGTGCCAGCGTTCCCGGGACAGGGTCATACAATGAGCAGTTCTTC.

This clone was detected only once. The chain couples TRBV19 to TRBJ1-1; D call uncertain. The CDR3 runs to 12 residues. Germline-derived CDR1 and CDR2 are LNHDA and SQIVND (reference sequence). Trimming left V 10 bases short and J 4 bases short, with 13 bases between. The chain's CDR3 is CATLGRATEAFF. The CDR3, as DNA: TGTGCCACCTTAGGACGGGCCACTGAAGCTTTCTTT.

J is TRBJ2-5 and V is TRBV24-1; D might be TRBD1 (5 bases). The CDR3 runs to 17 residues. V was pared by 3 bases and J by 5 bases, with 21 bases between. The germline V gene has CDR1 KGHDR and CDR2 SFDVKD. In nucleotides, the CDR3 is TGTGCCACCAGTGATCCTCCCAATGACAGTTCGACGGAGACCCAGTACTTC. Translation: CATSDPPNDSSTETQYF.

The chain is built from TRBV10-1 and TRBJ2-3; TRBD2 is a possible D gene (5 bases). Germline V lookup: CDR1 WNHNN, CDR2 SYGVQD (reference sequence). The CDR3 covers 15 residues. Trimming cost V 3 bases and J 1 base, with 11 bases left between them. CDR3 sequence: CASSELSGGTDTQYF. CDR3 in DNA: TGCGCCAGCAGTGAATTGTCCGGGGGCACAGATACGCAGTATTTT.

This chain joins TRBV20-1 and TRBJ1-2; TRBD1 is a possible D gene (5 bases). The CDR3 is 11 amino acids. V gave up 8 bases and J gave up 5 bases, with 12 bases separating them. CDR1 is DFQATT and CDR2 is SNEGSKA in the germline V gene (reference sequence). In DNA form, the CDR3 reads TGCAGTCGGGTCAGGGATTATGGCTACACCTTC. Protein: CSRVRDYGYTF.

The chain's CDR3 is CASSIGTSGGALETQYF. The CDR3 DNA reads TGTGCCAGTAGTATCGGGACTAGCGGGGGGGCCTTGGAGACCCAGTACTTC. The rearrangement joins TRBV19 to TRBJ2-5, with 16 bases matching TRBD2. V trimming: 3 bases; J trimming: 5 bases; junction bases outside the gene matches: 6. In germline, CDR1 is LNHDA, CDR2 SQIVND (reference sequence). This CDR3 is built from 17 residues.

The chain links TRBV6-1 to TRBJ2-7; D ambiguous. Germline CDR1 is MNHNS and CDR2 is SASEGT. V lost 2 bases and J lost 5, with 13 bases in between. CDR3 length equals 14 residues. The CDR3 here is CASSERVGRDEQYF. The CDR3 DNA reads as TGTGCCAGCAGTGAAAGGGTGGGTAGGGACGAGCAGTACTTC.

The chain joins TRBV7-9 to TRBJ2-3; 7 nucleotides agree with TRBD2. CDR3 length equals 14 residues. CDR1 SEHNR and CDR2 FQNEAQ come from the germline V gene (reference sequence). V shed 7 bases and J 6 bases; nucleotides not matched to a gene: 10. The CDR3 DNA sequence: TGTGCCAGCAAAGTCTCCGGGGGGTCCGATACGCAGTATTTT. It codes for CASKVSGGSDTQYF.

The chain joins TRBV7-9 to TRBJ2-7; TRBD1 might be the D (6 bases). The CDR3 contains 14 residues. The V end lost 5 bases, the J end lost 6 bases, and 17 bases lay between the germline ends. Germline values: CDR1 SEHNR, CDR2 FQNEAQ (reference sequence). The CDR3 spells CASSPRRGLGEQYF. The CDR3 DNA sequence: TGTGCCAGCAGCCCCCGTAGGGGGTTAGGCGAGCAGTACTTC.

CDR3 nucleotide sequence: TGTGCCAGCAGCTTCTACAGGGGGCGATCCAAAAACATTCAGTACTTC. It is translated as CASSFYRGRSKNIQYF. The V and J genes are TRBV7-9 and TRBJ2-4; 9 bases align to TRBD1. Trimming cost V 3 bases and J 2 bases; bases outside gene matches: 5. The germline V gene encodes CDR1 SEHNR and CDR2 FQNEAQ (reference sequence). The CDR3 loop spans 16 amino acids.

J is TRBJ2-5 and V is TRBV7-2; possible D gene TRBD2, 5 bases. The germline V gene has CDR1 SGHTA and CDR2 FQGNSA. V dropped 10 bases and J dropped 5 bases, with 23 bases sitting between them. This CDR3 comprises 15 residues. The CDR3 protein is CATRLGGLTGETQYF. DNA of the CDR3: TGTGCCACCCGATTGGGCGGACTGACCGGGGAGACCCAGTACTTC.

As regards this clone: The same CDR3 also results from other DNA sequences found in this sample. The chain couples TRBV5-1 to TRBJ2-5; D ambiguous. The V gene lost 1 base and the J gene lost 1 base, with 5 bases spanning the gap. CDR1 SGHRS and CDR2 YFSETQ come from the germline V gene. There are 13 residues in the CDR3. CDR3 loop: CASSLTVQETQYF. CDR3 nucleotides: TGCGCCAGCAGCTTGACAGTCCAAGAGACCCAGTACTTC.

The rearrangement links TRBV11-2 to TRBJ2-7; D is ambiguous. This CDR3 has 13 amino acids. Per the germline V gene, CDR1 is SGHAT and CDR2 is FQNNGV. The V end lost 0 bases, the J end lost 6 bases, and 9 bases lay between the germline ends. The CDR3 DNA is TGTGCCAGCAGCTTAGATTTGGACCTCGAGCAGTACTTC. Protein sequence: CASSLDLDLEQYF. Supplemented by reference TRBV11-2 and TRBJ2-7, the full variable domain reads EAGVAQSPRYKIIEKRQSVAFWCNPISGHATLYWYQQILGQGPKLLIQFQNNGVVDDSQLPKDRFSAERLKGVDSTLKIQPAKLEDSAVYLCASSLDLDLEQYFGPGTRLTVT.

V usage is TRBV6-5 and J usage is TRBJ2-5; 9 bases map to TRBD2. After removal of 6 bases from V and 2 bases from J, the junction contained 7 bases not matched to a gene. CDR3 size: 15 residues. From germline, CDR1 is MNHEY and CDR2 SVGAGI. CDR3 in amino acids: CASRHWTSDQETQYF. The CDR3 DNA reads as TGTGCCAGCAGGCACTGGACTAGCGATCAAGAGACCCAGTACTTC.

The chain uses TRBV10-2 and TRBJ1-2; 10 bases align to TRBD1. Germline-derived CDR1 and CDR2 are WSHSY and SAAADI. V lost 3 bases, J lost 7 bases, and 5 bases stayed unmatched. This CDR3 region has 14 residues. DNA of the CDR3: TGCGCCAGCAGTGACCCGACAGGGGGCCGTGGCTACACCTTC. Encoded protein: CASSDPTGGRGYTF.

The CDR3 DNA reads as TGTGCCAGCAGCGTAGTGGCTAGCGGCGACAATGAGCAGTTCTTC. Amino acids: CASSVVASGDNEQFF. The gene calls are TRBV9 and TRBJ2-1; 7 bases line up with TRBD2. The V and J ends lost 0 bases and 5 bases, in that order; junction bases with no gene match: 5. CDR3 length: 15 amino acids. Germline values: CDR1 SGDLS, CDR2 YYNGEE. Full variable domain (missing parts from reference TRBV9 and TRBJ2-1): DSGVTQTPKHLITATGQRVTLRCSPRSGDLSVYWYQQSLDQGLQFLIQYYNGEERAKGNILERFSAQQFPDLHSELNLSSLELGDSALYFCASSVVASGDNEQFFGPGTRLTVL.